Below are 29 T cell receptor beta chains sequenced from a single sample in a study of monozygotic twins with inflammatory bowel disease. For each CDR3 protein, TCRdb gives one entry from its re-call of the 5' RACE reads, without DNA. This repertoire includes 300,000 to 400,000 distinct CDR3 sequences. Sequenced: blood. These TCRs come from a human donor with ulcerative colitis or Crohn's disease, or a healthy co-twin of an affected twin (not recorded which).

The chain employs TRBV18 and TRBJ2-7; the TCRdb call, TRBD1, lacks DNA for checking. The CDR3 is made up of 15 amino acids. Germline loops: CDR1 KGHSH, CDR2 LQKENI. The CDR3 spells CASSPLGTGGYEQYF. The full variable domain, completed using reference TRBV18 and TRBJ2-7, is NAGVMQNPRHLVRRRGQEARLRCSPMKGHSHVYWYRQLPEEGLKFMVYLQKENIIDESGMPKERFSAEFPKEGPSILRIQQVVRGDSAAYFCASSPLGTGGYEQYFGPGTRLTVT.

This chain links TRBV7-3 with TRBJ2-2; the TCRdb call, TRBD2, lacks DNA for checking. The CDR3 is 18 amino acids. The germline V gene encodes CDR1 SGHTA and CDR2 FQGTGA. CDR3 residues: CASSPRGSGGYGHRELFF.

The chain carries TRBV24-1 and TRBJ1-2; TCRdb's D call of TRBD1 is untestable without DNA. This CDR3 has 14 amino acids. CDR1 and CDR2 (germline): KGHDR, SFDVKD. The CDR3: CATSEINRSYGYTF.

The chain couples TRBV27 to TRBJ2-1; TCRdb's D gene call, TRBD1, goes unchecked for lack of DNA. The CDR3 has 14 residues. Germline-derived CDR1 and CDR2 are MNHEY and SMNVEV (reference sequence). The CDR3 loop reads CASSLLGVKDEQFF.

The rearrangement uses TRBV28 and TRBJ1-5. Germline V lookup: CDR1 MDHEN, CDR2 SYDVKM. The CDR3 consists of 14 residues. The CDR3 sequence: CASSLVTRGQPQHF.

The chain combines TRBV20-1 with TRBJ2-3; without DNA, the TCRdb call of TRBD1 cannot be checked. The CDR3 runs to 15 residues. Germline CDR1 reads DFQATT; CDR2 reads SNEGSKA (reference sequence). CDR3 region: CSARDGTVPADTQYF.

This chain uses TRBV11-2 with TRBJ2-7; the TCRdb call, TRBD1, lacks DNA for checking. This CDR3 region has 15 residues. Germline CDR1 is SGHAT and CDR2 is FQNNGV. The chain's CDR3 is CASSAGVPRIYEQYF.

CDR3 sequence: CASSEERGRTNYGYTF. The chain employs TRBV2 and TRBJ1-2; lacking DNA, the TRBD1 call made by TCRdb goes unchecked. In germline, CDR1 is SNHLY, CDR2 FYNNEI. The CDR3 runs 16 residues.

The genes are TRBV6-2 or TRBV6-3 and TRBJ1-5; TCRdb's D call of TRBD1 is untestable without DNA. This CDR3 is 18 amino acids long. Per the germline V gene, CDR1 is MNHEY and CDR2 is SVGEGT. The CDR3 sequence is CASSYEGGRYGSNQPQHF.

This chain uses TRBV27 with TRBJ2-3; no DNA is available, so the TRBD1 call from TCRdb remains unchecked. Germline CDR1 MNHEY, CDR2 SMNVEV (reference sequence). CDR3 length: 15 residues. The CDR3 here is CASSPRQGYTDTQYF.

V gene TRBV7-9 combines with J gene TRBJ1-5. Germline assignment: CDR1 SEHNR and CDR2 FQNEAQ (reference sequence). This CDR3 has 17 residues. CDR3 region: CASSLAGVRDGNQPQHF. Full variable domain (missing parts from reference TRBV7-9 and TRBJ1-5): DTGVSQNPRHKITKRGQNVTFRCDPISEHNRLYWYRQTLGQGPEFLTYFQNEAQLEKSRLLSDRFSAERPKGSFSTLEIQRTEQGDSAMYLCASSLAGVRDGNQPQHFGDGTRLSIL.

V is TRBV7-2 and J is TRBJ1-4; without DNA, the TCRdb call of TRBD1 cannot be checked. This CDR3 has 16 amino acids. The V gene's germline CDR1 is SGHTA and CDR2 FQGNSA. The CDR3 is CASSLNRVTTNEKLFF.

The chain carries TRBV27 and TRBJ2-5. The CDR3 totals 13 residues. Germline CDR1 reads MNHEY; CDR2 reads SMNVEV (reference sequence). The CDR3 region is CASSSWTAGTQYF.

The chain joins TRBV12-3 or TRBV12-4 to TRBJ2-2; TCRdb reports TRBD2, a call that lacks DNA to check it against. The CDR3 totals 15 residues. The CDR3 region is CASSFRTAGSGELFF.

The chain employs TRBV20-1 and TRBJ1-2; as DNA is missing, the TRBD1 call by TCRdb cannot be tested. The CDR3 spans 13 residues. From germline, CDR1 is DFQATT and CDR2 SNEGSKA (reference sequence). This chain's CDR3 is CSARDVQNRGYTF.

The V call is TRBV12-3 or TRBV12-4, the J call TRBJ1-6; there is no DNA to check the TCRdb D call of TRBD1. This CDR3 is built from 15 residues. Here the CDR3 reads CASSSGTGKSSPLHF.

The chain combines TRBV5-1 with TRBJ1-1. There are 14 residues in the CDR3. Looked up from germline, CDR1 is SGHRS and CDR2 is YFSETQ. CDR3 in amino acids: CASSLAGRGTEAFF.

The CDR3 sequence: CASGGLSYEQYF. The chain links TRBV9 to TRBJ2-7; the D gene TCRdb calls, TRBD1, cannot be checked with no DNA. Germline V CDR1 and CDR2: SGDLS, YYNGEE. This CDR3 is built from 12 residues.

The chain has TRBV27 and TRBJ1-4; TCRdb outputs TRBD1, but without DNA this stays unchecked. The CDR3 spans 17 residues. Germline V gene data show CDR1 as MNHEY and CDR2 as SMNVEV (reference sequence). CDR3 in amino acids: CASSFPSLGHANEKLFF. Using reference TRBV27 and TRBJ1-4 for the parts outside the CDR3, the full variable domain is EAQVTQNPRYLITVTGKKLTVTCSQNMNHEYMSWYRQDPGLGLRQIYYSMNVEVTDKGDVPEGYKVSRKEKRNFPLILESPSPNQTSLYFCASSFPSLGHANEKLFFGSGTQLSVL.

The chain links TRBV2 to TRBJ1-5. CDR1 is SNHLY and CDR2 is FYNNEI in the germline V gene. This CDR3 has 15 residues. The CDR3 sequence: CASSAILYSNQPQHF.

The chain is built from TRBV4-1 and TRBJ2-7. Germline CDR1 reads MGHRA; CDR2 reads YSYEKL. The CDR3 contains 15 residues. CDR3 in amino acids: CASSQVLIPSYEQYF.

The chain recombines TRBV27 with TRBJ2-5; TCRdb proposes TRBD1, but this gene call is untestable without DNA. The germline V gene has CDR1 MNHEY and CDR2 SMNVEV (reference sequence). The CDR3 contains 15 residues. CDR3 in amino acids: CASSLGTGGRETQYF.

J is TRBJ2-3 and V is TRBV2; as DNA is missing, the TRBD1 call by TCRdb cannot be tested. Germline CDR1 and CDR2: SNHLY and FYNNEI. This CDR3 spans 14 amino acids. CDR3: CASRARGLTDTQYF.

The chain combines TRBV4-3 with TRBJ2-3. Germline CDR1 and CDR2: LGHNA and YSLEER. The CDR3 spans 13 residues. CDR3 protein: CASSQVSTDTQYF.

The V call is TRBV3-1, the J call TRBJ2-7; the D call from TCRdb, TRBD2, cannot be confirmed without DNA. The germline CDR1 and CDR2 sequences are LGHDT and YNNKEL (reference sequence). The CDR3 totals 14 residues. The CDR3 here is CASSQPGTSSEQYF.

The chain links TRBV6-5 to TRBJ2-7; TCRdb gives TRBD1 as the D gene, but with no DNA this cannot be confirmed. Germline CDR1 MNHEY, CDR2 SVGAGI. There are 17 residues in the CDR3. CDR3 loop: CASSYSTGKRGIGEQYF.

This chain connects TRBV27 to TRBJ2-3; as DNA is missing, the TRBD2 call by TCRdb cannot be tested. CDR1 is MNHEY, CDR2 SMNVEV, per germline (reference sequence). The CDR3 runs 16 residues. CDR3 sequence reads: CASSPRGLTLTDTQYF.

The chain uses TRBV15 and TRBJ2-7. The CDR3 is 12 residues long. The germline CDR1 and CDR2 sequences are LNHNV and YYDKDF (reference sequence). The CDR3 sequence: CATSRIVSEQYF.

The rearrangement uses TRBV5-4 and TRBJ2-3; the TRBD1 assignment by TCRdb is unverifiable without DNA. Germline V gives CDR1 SGHNT, CDR2 YYREEE (reference sequence). The CDR3 is made up of 16 amino acids. The CDR3 reads CASSLGGTKSTDTQYF.